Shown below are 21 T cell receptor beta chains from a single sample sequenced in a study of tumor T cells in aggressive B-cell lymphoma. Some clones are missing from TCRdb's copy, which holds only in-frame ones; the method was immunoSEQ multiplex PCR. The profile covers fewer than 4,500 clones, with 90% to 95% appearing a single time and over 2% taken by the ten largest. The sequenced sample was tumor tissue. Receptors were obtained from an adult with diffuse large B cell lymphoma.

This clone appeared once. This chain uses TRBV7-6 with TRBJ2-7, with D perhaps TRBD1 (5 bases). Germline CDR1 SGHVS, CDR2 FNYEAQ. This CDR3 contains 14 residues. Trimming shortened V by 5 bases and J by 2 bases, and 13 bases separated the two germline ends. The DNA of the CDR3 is TGTGCCAGCAGCCCCGACAGAGGACCCTACGAGCAGTACTTC. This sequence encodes CASSPDRGPYEQYF.

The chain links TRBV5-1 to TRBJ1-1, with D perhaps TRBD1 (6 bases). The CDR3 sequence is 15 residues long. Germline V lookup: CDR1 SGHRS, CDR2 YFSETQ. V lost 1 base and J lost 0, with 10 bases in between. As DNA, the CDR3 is TGCGCCAGCAGCTTGCGCGGACAGATGAACACTGAAGCTTTCTTT. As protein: CASSLRGQMNTEAFF.

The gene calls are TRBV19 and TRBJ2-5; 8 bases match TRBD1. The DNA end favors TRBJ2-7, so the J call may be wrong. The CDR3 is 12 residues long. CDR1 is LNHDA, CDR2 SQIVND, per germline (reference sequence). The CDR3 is CASSLQGGEQYF. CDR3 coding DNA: TGTGCCAGTAGTTTACAGGGGGGCGAGCAGTACTTC.

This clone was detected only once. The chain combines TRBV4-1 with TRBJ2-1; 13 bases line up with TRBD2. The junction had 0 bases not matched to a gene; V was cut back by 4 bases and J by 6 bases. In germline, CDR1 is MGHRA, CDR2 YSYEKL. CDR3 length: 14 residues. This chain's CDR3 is CASSRTSGSNEQFF. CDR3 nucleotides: TGCGCCAGCAGCCGGACTAGCGGGAGCAATGAGCAGTTCTTC.

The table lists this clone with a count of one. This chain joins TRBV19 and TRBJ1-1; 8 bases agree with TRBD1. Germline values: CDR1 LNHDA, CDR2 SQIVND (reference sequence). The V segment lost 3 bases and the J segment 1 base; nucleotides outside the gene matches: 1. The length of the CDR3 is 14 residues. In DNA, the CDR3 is TGTGCCAGTAGTATTACAGGGGGGAACACTGAAGCTTTCTTT. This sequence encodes CASSITGGNTEAFF.

CDR3 loop: CASSGQGATEAFF. The DNA for the CDR3 is TGTGCCAGCAGCGGACAGGGTGCCACTGAAGCTTTCTTT. The gene calls are TRBV9 and TRBJ1-1; 7 bases are shared with TRBD1. The J segment lost 4 bases and the V segment lost 3 bases, leaving 3 bases of the junction unmatched. The germline gives CDR1 SGDLS, CDR2 YYNGEE. This CDR3 contains 13 residues.

CDR3 sequence reads: CASSGRGVYEQYF. The CDR3 bases are TGTGCCAGCAGCGGCAGGGGAGTATACGAGCAGTACTTC. The chain uses TRBV5-4 and TRBJ2-7; a weak D match, TRBD1 (6 bases). The CDR3 contains 13 residues. Deletions cut 4 bases from V and 4 bases from J, with 12 bases between. Germline values: CDR1 SGHNT, CDR2 YYREEE (reference sequence).

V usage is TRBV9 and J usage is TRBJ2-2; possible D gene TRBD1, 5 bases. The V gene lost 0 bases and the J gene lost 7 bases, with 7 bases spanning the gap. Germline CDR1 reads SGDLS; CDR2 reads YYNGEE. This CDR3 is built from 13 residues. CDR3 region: CASSVVRGGELFF. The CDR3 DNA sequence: TGTGCCAGCAGCGTAGTAAGGGGCGGGGAGCTGTTTTTT.

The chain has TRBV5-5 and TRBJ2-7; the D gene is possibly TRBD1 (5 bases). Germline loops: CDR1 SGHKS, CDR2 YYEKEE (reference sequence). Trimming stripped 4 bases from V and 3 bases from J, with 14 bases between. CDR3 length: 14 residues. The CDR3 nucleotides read TGTGCCAGCAGCATTGACAGCACCTACTACGAGCAGTACTTC. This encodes CASSIDSTYYEQYF.

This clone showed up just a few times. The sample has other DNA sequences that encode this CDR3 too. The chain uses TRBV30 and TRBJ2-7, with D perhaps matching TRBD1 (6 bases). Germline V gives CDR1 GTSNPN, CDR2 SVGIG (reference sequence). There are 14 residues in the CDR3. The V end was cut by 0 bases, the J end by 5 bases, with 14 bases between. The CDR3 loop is CAWSVRLGAHEQYF. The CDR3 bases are TGTGCCTGGAGTGTACGATTGGGGGCCCACGAGCAGTACTTC. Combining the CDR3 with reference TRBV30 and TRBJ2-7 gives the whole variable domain SQTIHQWPATLVQPVGSPLSLECTVEGTSNPNLYWYRQAAGRGLQLLFYSVGIGQISSEVPQNLSASRPQDRQFILSSKKLLLSDSGFYLCAWSVRLGAHEQYFGPGTRLTVT.

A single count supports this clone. The CDR3 region is CASSSPGNEQFF. In nucleotides, the CDR3 is TGCGCCAGCAGCTCCCCGGGGAATGAGCAGTTCTTC. The chain is built from TRBV5-1 and TRBJ2-1; tentatively, D is TRBD2 (5 bases). The V gene's germline CDR1 is SGHRS and CDR2 YFSETQ. This CDR3 has 12 amino acids. The germline V and J ends were trimmed by 3 bases and 7 bases, with 8 bases remaining between them. Based on the CDR3 plus reference TRBV5-1 and TRBJ2-1, the full variable domain is KAGVTQTPRYLIKTRGQQVTLSCSPISGHRSVSWYQQTPGQGLQFLFEYFSETQRNKGNFPGRFSGRQFSNSRSEMNVSTLELGDSALYLCASSSPGNEQFFGPGTRLTVL.

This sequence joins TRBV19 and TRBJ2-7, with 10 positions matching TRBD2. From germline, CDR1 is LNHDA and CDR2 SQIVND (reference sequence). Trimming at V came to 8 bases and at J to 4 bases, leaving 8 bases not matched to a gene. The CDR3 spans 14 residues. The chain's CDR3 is CASGPSGSAYEQYF. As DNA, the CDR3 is TGTGCCAGTGGACCTAGCGGGAGTGCGTACGAGCAGTACTTC.

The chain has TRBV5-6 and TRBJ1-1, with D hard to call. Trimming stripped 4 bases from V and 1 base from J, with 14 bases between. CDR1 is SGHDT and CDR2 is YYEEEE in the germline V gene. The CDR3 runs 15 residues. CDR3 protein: CASSPGRRWNTEAFF. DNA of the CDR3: TGTGCCAGCAGCCCTGGGAGGCGGTGGAACACTGAAGCTTTCTTT.

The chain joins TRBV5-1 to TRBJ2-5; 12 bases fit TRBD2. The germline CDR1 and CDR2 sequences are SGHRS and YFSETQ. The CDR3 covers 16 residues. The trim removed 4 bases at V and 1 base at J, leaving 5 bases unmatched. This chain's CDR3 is CASSSGLAGLQETQYF. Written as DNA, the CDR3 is TGCGCCAGCAGCAGCGGACTAGCGGGGCTCCAAGAGACCCAGTACTTC.

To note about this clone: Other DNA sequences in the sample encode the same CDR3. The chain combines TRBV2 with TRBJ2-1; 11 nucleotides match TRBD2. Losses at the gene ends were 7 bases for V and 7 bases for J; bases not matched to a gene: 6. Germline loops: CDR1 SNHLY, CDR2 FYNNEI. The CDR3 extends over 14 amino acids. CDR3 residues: CASNGLAGGNEQFF. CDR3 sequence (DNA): TGTGCCAGCAATGGGCTAGCGGGAGGAAATGAGCAGTTCTTC.

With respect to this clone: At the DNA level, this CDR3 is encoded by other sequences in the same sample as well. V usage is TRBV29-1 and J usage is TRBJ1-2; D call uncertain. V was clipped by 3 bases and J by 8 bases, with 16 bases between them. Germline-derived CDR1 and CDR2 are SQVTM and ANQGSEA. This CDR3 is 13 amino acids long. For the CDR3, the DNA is TGCAGCGTTGAGGAAGGAGGGAAAAGAGGCTACACCTTC. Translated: CSVEEGGKRGYTF.

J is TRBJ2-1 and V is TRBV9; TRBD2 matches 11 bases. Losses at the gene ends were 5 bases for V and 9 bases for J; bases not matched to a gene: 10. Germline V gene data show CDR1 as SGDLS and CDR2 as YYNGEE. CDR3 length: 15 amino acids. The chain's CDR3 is CASRAGTSGVGEQFF. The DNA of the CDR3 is TGTGCCAGCAGAGCCGGGACTAGCGGAGTGGGTGAGCAGTTCTTC. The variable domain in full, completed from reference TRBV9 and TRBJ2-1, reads DSGVTQTPKHLITATGQRVTLRCSPRSGDLSVYWYQQSLDQGLQFLIQYYNGEERAKGNILERFSAQQFPDLHSELNLSSLELGDSALYFCASRAGTSGVGEQFFGPGTRLTVL.

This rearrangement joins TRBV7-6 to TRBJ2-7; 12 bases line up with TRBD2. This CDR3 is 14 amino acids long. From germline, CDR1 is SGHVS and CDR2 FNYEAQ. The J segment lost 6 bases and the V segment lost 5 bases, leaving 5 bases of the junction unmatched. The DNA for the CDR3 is TGTGCCAGCAGCGGGGAACTAGCGGGAGGCGAGCAGTACTTC. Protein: CASSGELAGGEQYF.

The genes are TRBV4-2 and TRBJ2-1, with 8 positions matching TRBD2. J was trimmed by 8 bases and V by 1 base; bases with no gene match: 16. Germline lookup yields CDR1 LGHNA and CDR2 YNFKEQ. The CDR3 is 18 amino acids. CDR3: CASSQGVFIGRVIYEQFF. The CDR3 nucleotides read TGTGCCAGCAGCCAAGGGGTGTTTATCGGGAGGGTCATTTATGAGCAGTTCTTC.

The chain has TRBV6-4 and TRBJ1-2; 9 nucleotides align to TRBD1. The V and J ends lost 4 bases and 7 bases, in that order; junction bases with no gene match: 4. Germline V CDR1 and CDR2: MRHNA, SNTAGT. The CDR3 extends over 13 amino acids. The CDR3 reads CASSGYRGPGYTF. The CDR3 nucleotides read TGTGCCAGCAGTGGATACAGGGGGCCTGGCTACACCTTC.

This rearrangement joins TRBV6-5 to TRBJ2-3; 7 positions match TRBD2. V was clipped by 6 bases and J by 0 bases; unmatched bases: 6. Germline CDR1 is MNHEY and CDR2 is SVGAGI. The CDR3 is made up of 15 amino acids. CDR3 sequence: CASRPLALSTDTQYF. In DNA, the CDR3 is TGTGCCAGCAGACCACTAGCGTTGAGCACAGATACGCAGTATTTT.